This entry lists 8 T cell receptor beta chains sequenced from one sample in a study of shared clonotypes between healthy human individuals. TCRdb's table, derived via immunoSEQ multiplex PCR, lists solely in-frame clones and lacks some. The table records roughly 1.5 million clones, 98% of them present only once. Sequencing was performed on naive CD4+ T cells sorted from blood. Specified subset: CD45RA+ positively selected. The receptors derive from a young man in good health.

V usage is TRBV25-1 and J usage is TRBJ1-2; D is uncertain. The CDR3 extends over 13 amino acids. CDR1 and CDR2 from the germline V gene are MGHDK and SYGVNS. V was pared by 5 bases and J by 0 bases, with 7 bases between. CDR3 amino acids: CASSWAANYGYTF. Here the CDR3 DNA reads TGTGCCAGCAGTTGGGCGGCTAACTATGGCTACACCTTC.

The rearrangement uses TRBV5-6 and TRBJ2-7, with D possibly matching TRBD1 (5 bases). The CDR3 is made up of 15 amino acids. Germline CDR1 is SGHDT and CDR2 is YYEEEE. Trimming removed 1 base at V and 1 base at J, with 12 bases between. The CDR3 sequence is CASSLRQGISYEQYF. The CDR3 bases are TGTGCCAGCAGCTTGCGGCAGGGAATATCCTACGAGCAGTACTTC.

CDR3 sequence: CASSLAGGSYEQYF. The CDR3 nucleotides read TGCGCCAGCAGCCTAGCGGGAGGAAGTTACGAGCAGTACTTC. The gene calls are TRBV4-3 and TRBJ2-7; 10 bases match TRBD2. Germline V gives CDR1 LGHNA, CDR2 YSLEER. V lost 4 bases to trimming and J lost 4 bases; unmatched junction nucleotides: 4. CDR3 length: 14 amino acids.

The chain combines TRBV7-9 with TRBJ1-3; no definite D call. CDR1 and CDR2 from the germline V gene are SEHNR and FQNEAQ (reference sequence). Trimming took off 0 bases at V and 4 bases at J, with 10 bases between the two ends. The CDR3 contains 15 residues. CDR3 in DNA: TGTGCCAGCAGCTTAGCGACCGCGACCGGAAACACCATATATTTT. Translated: CASSLATATGNTIYF.

This rearrangement joins TRBV2 to TRBJ1-2; possibly TRBD1 for D (5 bases). The CDR3 is 14 residues long. Trimming removed 0 bases at V and 8 bases at J, with 13 bases between. Germline V lookup: CDR1 SNHLY, CDR2 FYNNEI. The CDR3 reads CASSEAGPGGGYTF. The CDR3 DNA is TGTGCCAGCAGTGAAGCGGGTCCGGGGGGAGGCTACACCTTC. Filled out from reference TRBV2 and TRBJ1-2, the complete variable domain reads EPEVTQTPSHQVTQMGQEVILRCVPISNHLYFYWYRQILGQKVEFLVSFYNNEISEKSEIFDDQFSVERPDGSNFTLKIRSTKLEDSAMYFCASSEAGPGGGYTFGSGTRLTVV.

The chain links TRBV6-1 to TRBJ1-2, with TRBD1 as a possible D gene (5 bases). CDR1 MNHNS and CDR2 SASEGT come from the germline V gene. V was trimmed by 2 bases and J by 2 bases, leaving 9 bases between them. The CDR3 extends over 14 amino acids. This chain's CDR3 is CASSELAGNYGYTF. The CDR3 DNA sequence: TGTGCCAGCAGTGAATTGGCAGGGAACTATGGCTACACCTTC.

The genes are TRBV6-6 and TRBJ2-7, with TRBD2 as a possible D gene (5 bases). The CDR3 covers 15 residues. Germline V lookup: CDR1 MNHNY, CDR2 SVGAGI (reference sequence). V was pared by 2 bases and J by 3 bases, with 14 bases between. CDR3 nucleotide sequence: TGTGCCAGCAGTTACGGAACAGACGGGGACTACGAGCAGTACTTC. It encodes CASSYGTDGDYEQYF.

This clone was seen a single time. The rearrangement uses TRBV29-1 and TRBJ2-7, with D tentatively TRBD1 (6 bases). V gave up 7 bases and J gave up 4 bases, with 14 bases separating them. The germline V gene has CDR1 SQVTM and CDR2 ANQGSEA. The CDR3 contains 12 residues. CDR3 DNA sequence: TGCAGCGCCTTGTTAGGGGGTTACGAGCAGTACTTC. Its translation is CSALLGGYEQYF.